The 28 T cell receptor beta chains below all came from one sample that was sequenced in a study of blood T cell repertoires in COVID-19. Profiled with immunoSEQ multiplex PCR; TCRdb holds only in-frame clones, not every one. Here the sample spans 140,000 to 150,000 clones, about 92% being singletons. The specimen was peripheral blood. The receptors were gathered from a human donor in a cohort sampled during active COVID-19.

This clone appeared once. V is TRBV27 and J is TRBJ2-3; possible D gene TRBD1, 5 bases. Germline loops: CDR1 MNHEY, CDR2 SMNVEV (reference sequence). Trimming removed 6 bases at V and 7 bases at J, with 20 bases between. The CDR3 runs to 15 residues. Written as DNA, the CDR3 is TGTGCCAGCAGATATAAGCCCGAGACAGTTTATACGCAGTATTTT. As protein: CASRYKPETVYTQYF.

CDR3 loop: CASSSGQGTSLHF. The CDR3 nucleotides are TGTGCCAGTAGTTCGGGACAGGGGACATCCCTCCACTTT. V gene TRBV19 combines with J gene TRBJ1-6; 10 bases match TRBD1. V dropped 5 bases and J dropped 14; count of bases not matched to a gene: 6. Per the germline V gene, CDR1 is LNHDA and CDR2 is SQIVND (reference sequence). CDR3 length: 13 residues.

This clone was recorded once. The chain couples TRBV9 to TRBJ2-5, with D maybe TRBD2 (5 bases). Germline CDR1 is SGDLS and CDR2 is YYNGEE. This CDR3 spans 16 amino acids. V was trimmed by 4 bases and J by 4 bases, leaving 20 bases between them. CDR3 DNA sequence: TGTGCCAGCAGCCTCTCGATCCGGGGTTCGGGAGAGACCCAGTACTTC. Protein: CASSLSIRGSGETQYF.

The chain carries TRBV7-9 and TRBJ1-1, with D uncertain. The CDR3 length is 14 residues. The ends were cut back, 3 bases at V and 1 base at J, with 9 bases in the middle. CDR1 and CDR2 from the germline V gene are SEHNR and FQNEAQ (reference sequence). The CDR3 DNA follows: TGTGCCAGCAGCTTGGCGGCCCCGAACACTGAAGCTTTCTTT. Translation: CASSLAAPNTEAFF.

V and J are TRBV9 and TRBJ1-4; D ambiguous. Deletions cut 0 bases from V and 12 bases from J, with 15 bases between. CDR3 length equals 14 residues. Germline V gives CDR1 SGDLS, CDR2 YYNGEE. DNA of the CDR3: TGTGCCAGCAGCGTAGTTGAGGGTTCCGGCGAACTGTTTTTT. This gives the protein CASSVVEGSGELFF.

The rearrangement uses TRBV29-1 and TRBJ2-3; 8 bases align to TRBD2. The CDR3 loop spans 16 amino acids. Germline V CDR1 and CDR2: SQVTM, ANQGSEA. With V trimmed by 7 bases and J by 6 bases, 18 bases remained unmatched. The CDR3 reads CSARGGERGSGDTQYF. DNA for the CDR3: TGCAGCGCCCGAGGGGGGGAGCGGGGGTCAGGGGATACGCAGTATTTT.

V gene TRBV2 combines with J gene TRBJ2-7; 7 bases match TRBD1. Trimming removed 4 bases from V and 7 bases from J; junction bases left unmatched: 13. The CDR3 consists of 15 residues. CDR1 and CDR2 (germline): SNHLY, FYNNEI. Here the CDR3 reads CASSGRQGEVEEQYF. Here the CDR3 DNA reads TGTGCCAGCAGTGGTCGACAGGGAGAGGTGGAAGAGCAGTACTTC.

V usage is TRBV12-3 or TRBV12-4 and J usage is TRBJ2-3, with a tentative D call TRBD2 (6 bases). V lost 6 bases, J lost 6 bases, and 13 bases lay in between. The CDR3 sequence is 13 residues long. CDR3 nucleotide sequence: TGTGCCAGCAGGAGGCTTCGGGAGGATACGCAGTATTTT. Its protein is CASRRLREDTQYF.

The CDR3 spells CASSPQGRLQFF. DNA of the CDR3: TGTGCCAGCAGCCCTCAGGGCAGATTGCAGTTCTTC. This chain connects TRBV11-2 to TRBJ2-1; possible D gene TRBD1, 5 bases. Germline V gene data show CDR1 as SGHAT and CDR2 as FQNNGV. This CDR3 has 12 amino acids. The V end was cut by 5 bases, the J end by 12 bases, with 14 bases between.

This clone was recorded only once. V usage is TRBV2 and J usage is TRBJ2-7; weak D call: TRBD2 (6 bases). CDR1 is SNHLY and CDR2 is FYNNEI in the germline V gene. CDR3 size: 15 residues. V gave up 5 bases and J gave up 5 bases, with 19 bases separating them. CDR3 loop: CASSITFGRFNEQYF. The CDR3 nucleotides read TGTGCCAGCAGTATTACTTTTGGGAGGTTCAACGAGCAGTACTTC.

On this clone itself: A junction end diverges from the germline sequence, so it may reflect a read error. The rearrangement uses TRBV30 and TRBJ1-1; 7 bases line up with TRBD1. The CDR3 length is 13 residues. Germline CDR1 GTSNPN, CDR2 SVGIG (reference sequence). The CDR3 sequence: CAWSKDRFIEAIF. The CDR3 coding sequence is TGTGCCTGGAGTAAGGACAGGTTCATTGAAGCTATCTTT.

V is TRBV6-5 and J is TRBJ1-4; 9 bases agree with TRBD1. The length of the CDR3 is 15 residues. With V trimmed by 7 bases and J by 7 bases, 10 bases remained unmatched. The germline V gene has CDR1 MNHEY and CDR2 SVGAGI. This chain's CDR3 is CASTRGQGNSEKLFF. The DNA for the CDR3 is TGTGCCAGCACCAGGGGACAGGGAAATAGTGAAAAACTGTTTTTT.

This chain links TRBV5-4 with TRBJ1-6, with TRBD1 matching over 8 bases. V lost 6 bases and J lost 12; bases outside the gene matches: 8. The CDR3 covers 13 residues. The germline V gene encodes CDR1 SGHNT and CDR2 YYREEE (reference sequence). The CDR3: CASTLDREEPLHF. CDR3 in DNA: TGTGCCAGCACCCTGGACAGGGAAGAACCCCTCCACTTT. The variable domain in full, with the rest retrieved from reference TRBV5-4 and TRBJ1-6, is ETGVTQSPTHLIKTRGQQVTLRCSSQSGHNTVSWYQQALGQGPQFIFQYYREEENGRGNFPPRFSGLQFPNYSSELNVNALELDDSALYLCASTLDREEPLHFGNGTRLTVT.

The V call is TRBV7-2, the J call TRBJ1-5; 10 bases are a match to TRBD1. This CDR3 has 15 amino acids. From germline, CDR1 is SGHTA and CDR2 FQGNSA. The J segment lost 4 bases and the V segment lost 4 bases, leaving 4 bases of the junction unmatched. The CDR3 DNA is TGTGCCAGCAGCTCGACAGGGGGCCGGAATCAGCCCCAGCATTTT. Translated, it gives CASSSTGGRNQPQHF.

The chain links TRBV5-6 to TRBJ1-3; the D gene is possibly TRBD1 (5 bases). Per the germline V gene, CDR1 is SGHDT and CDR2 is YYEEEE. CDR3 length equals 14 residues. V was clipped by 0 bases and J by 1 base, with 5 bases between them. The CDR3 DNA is TGTGCCAGCAGCTTGGGACAGTCTGGAAACACCATATATTTT. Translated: CASSLGQSGNTIYF.

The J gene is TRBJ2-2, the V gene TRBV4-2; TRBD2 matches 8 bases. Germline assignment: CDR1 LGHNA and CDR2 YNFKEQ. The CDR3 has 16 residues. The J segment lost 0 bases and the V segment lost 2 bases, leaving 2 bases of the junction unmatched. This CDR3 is CASSQKGLANTGELFF. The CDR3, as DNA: TGTGCCAGCAGCCAAAAGGGACTAGCGAACACCGGGGAGCTGTTTTTT.

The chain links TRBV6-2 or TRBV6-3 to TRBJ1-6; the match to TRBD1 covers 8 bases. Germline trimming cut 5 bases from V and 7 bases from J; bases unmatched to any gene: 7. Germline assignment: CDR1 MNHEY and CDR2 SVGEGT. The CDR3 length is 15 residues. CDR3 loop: CASSIQGARNSPLHF. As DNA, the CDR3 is TGTGCCAGCAGTATCCAGGGGGCGCGGAATTCACCCCTCCACTTT.

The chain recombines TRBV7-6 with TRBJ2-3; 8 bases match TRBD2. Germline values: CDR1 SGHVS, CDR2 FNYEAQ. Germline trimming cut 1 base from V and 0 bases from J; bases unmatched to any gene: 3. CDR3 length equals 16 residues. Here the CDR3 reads CASSLVTSGSTDTQYF. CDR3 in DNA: TGTGCCAGCAGCTTAGTCACTAGCGGTAGCACAGATACGCAGTATTTT.

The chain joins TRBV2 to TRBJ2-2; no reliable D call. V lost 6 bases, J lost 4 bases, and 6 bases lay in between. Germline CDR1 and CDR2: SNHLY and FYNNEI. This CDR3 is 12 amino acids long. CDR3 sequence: CASREFTGELFF. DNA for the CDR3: TGTGCCAGCAGGGAGTTCACCGGGGAGCTGTTTTTT. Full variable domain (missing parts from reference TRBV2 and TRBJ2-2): EPEVTQTPSHQVTQMGQEVILRCVPISNHLYFYWYRQILGQKVEFLVSFYNNEISEKSEIFDDQFSVERPDGSNFTLKIRSTKLEDSAMYFCASREFTGELFFGEGSRLTVL.

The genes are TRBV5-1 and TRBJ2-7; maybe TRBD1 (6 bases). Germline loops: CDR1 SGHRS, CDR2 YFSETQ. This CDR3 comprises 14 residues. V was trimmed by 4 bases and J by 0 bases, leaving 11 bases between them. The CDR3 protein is CASSAGTNSYEQYF. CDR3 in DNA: TGCGCCAGCAGCGCTGGGACAAACTCCTACGAGCAGTACTTC.

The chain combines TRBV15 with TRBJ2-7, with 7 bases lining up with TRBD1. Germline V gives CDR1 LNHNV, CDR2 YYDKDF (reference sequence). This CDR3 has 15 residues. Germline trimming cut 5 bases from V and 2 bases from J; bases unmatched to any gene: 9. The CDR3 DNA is TGTGCCACCAGCGCGAACAGGGGTAGTGCCTACGAGCAGTACTTC. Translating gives CATSANRGSAYEQYF.

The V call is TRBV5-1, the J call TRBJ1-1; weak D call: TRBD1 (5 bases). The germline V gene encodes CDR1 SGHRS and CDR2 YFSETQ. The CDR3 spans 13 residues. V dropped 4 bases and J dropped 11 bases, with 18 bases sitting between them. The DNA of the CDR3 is TGCGCCAGCAGCCCCCTCCAGGGATTGCGGGCTTTCTTT. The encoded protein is CASSPLQGLRAFF.

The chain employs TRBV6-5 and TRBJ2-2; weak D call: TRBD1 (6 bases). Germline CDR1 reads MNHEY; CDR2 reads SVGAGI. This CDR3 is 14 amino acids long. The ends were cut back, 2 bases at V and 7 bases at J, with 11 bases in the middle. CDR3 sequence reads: CASSYLTGFGELFF. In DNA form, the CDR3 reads TGTGCCAGCAGTTACCTGACAGGTTTCGGGGAGCTGTTTTTT.

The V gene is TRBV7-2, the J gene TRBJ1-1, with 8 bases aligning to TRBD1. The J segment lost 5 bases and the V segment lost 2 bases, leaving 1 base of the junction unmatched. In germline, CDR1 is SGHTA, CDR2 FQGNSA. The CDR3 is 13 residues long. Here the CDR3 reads CASSLRQGTEAFF. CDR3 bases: TGTGCCAGCAGCTTACGACAGGGGACTGAAGCTTTCTTT.

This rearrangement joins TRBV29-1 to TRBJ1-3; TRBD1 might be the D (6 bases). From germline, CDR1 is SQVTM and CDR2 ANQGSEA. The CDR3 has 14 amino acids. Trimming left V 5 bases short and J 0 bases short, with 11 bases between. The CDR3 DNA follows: TGCAGCGTTTTGGACAGTAGCTCTGGAAACACCATATATTTT. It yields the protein CSVLDSSSGNTIYF.

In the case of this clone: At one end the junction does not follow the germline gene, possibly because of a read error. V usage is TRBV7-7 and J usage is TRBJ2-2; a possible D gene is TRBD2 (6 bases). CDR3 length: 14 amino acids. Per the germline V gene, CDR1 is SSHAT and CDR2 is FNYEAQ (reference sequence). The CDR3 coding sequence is TGTGCTAGCAGCCCCGTAGCGGCGGGCGGGGAGCTGTTTTTT. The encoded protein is CASSPVAAGGELFF. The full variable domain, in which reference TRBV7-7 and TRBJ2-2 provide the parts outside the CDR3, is GAGVSQSPRYKVTKRGQDVTLRCDPISSHATLYWYQQALGQGPEFLTYFNYEAQPDKSGLPSDRFSAERPEGSISTLTIQRTEQRDSAMYRCASSPVAAGGELFFGEGSRLTVL.

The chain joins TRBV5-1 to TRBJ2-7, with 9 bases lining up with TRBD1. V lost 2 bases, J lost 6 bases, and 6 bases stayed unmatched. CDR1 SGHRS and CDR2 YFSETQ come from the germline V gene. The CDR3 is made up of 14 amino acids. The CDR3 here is CASSFWTGEREQYF. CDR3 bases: TGCGCCAGCAGCTTCTGGACAGGGGAGCGCGAGCAGTACTTC.

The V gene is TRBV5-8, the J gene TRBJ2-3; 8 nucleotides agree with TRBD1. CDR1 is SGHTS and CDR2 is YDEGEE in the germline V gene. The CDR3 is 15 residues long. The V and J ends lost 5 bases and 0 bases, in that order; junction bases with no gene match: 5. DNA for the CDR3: TGTGCCAGCAGTCATGGGACAGGTAGCACAGATACGCAGTATTTT. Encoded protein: CASSHGTGSTDTQYF.